This T cell receptor (beta chain) was captured in a study of tumor-infiltrating lymphocytes in primary liver carcinoma. Overall study context: About 3.5 to 8 million productive TCRbeta reads were obtained from the samples, with similar numbers across tissue types. The study's findings and limits: Significantly greater top-250-clone fractions characterized tumors relative to blood (p = 0.039). Lower overlap was observed for tumor-adjacent and tumor-blood pairs relative to tumor region pairs.

In this sample, this clonotype turned up once. What it binds is not known. The source material, about 19-30 mg of unsorted bulk tissue, was used to co-extract RNA and DNA. Every tumor sample held more than 85% viable tumor cells. Germline values: CDR1 KGHDR, CDR2 SFDVKD. V was pared by 4 bases and J by 12 bases, with 15 bases between. CDR3 length: 13 residues. Total RNA amounting to roughly 450 ng was the source from which TCR beta cDNA was made with a constant-region primer. A slightly modified ARM-PCR protocol with three nested multiplex PCR rounds produced these TCR beta libraries. Two initial PCR rounds of approximately 10 cycles each paired TRBV1-TRBV30 forward primers with a C-beta reverse primer. MiXCR, run by TCRdb on the multiplex PCR reads, gives a single entry per CDR3 protein. The data hold 80,000 or so distinct CDR3 sequences, with about two thirds observed a single time.

The gene calls are TRBV24-1 and TRBJ1-5, with D maybe TRBD1 (5 bases). What was sequenced was liver tumor tissue from sampling region 4. Subset denoted: tumor region T4, right-lateral pole. This TCR came from a woman aged 55-69 years with primary liver carcinoma and hepatitis B virus infection. The DNA for the CDR3 is TGTGCCACCAGTGAATTGGGACGGTCCCTCCAGCATTTT. It translates to CATSELGRSLQHF.